This record looks at one T cell receptor beta chain sequence and its context. The germline V and J ends were trimmed by 6 bases and 10 bases, with 10 bases remaining between them. The CDR3 consists of 12 residues. In germline, CDR1 is MDHEN, CDR2 SYDVKM. The sample belongs to a study of cytomegalovirus exposure and HLA in healthy donors. PCR used 60 Vbeta primers and 13 Jbeta primers. As originally analysed: Later, an analysis found tens of millions of unique TCR beta chains, and 8.5 million to 12 million of these were shared. Method: immunoSEQ multiplex PCR; TCRdb's copy keeps in-frame clones and lacks some. V, J and clone size derive from that table, while D and trimming were established from the DNA sequence. This table holds 100,000 to 150,000 clones, around 79% found once.

Sequenced sample: PBMCs. The chain combines TRBV28 with TRBJ1-6, with D possibly being TRBD1 (6 bases). The source is a woman aged 40 to 50 in good health and CMV-seropositive. The DNA for the CDR3 is TGTGCCAGCAGCACAGGGATCTCACCCCTCCACTTT. Residues: CASSTGISPLHF.